This T cell receptor beta chain was captured by sequencing in a study of T cell responses to AZD1222 COVID-19 vaccine. Study summary: Second-dose recipients at about 4 or about 12 weeks were treated as one pooled group.

The sample holds a few counts of this clone. Method: immunoSEQ multiplex PCR; TCRdb's copy keeps in-frame clones and lacks some. The profile shows roughly 36,000 clones, less than 90% of them singletons. The CDR3 length is 15 residues. Germline V CDR1 and CDR2: SGHDT, YYEEEE. V lost 1 base to trimming and J lost 7 bases, with 12 bases between them. The chain carries TRBV5-6 and TRBJ1-6; a possible D gene is TRBD1 (5 bases). The clonotype was recovered from an adult in good health. The sequences come from peripheral blood, collected on day 0 of AZD1222 vaccination. Here the CDR3 reads CASSLLGVMNSPLHF. The CDR3 coding sequence is TGTGCCAGCAGCTTGCTGGGGGTAATGAATTCACCCCTCCACTTT.